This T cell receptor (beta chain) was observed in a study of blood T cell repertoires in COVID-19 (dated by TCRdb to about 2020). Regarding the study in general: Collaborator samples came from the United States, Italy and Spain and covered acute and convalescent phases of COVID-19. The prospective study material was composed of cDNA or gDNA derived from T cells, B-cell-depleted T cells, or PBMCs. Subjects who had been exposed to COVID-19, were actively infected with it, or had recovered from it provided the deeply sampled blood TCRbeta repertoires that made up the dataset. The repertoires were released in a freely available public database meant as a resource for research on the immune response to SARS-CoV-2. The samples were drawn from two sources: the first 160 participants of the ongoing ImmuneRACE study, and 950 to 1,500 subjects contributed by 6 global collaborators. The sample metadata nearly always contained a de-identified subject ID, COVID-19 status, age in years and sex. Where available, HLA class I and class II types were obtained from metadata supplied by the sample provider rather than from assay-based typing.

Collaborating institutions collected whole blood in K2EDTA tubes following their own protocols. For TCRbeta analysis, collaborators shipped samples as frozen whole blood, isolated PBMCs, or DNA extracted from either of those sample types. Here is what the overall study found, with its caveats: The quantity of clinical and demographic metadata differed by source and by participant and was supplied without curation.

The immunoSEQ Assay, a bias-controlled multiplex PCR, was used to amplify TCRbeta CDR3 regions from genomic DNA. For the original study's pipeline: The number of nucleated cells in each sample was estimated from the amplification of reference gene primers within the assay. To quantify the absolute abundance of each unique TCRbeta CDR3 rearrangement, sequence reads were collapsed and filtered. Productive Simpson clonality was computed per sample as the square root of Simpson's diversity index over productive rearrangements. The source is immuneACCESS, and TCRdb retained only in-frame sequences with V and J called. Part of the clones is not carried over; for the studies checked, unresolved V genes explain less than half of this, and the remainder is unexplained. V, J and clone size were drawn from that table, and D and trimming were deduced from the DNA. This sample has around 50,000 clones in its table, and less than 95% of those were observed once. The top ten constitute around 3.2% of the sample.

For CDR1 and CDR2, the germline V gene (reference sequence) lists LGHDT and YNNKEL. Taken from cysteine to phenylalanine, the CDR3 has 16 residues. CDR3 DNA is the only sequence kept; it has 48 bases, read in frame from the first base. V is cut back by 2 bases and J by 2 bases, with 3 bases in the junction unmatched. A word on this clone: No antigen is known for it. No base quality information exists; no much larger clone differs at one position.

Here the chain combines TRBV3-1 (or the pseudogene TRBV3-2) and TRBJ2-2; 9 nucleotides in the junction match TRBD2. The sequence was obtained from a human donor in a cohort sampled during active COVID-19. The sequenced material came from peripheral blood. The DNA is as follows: TGTGCCAGCAGCCAACTTAGCGGGAGTAACACCGGGGAGCTGTTTTTT. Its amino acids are CASSQLSGSNTGELFF.